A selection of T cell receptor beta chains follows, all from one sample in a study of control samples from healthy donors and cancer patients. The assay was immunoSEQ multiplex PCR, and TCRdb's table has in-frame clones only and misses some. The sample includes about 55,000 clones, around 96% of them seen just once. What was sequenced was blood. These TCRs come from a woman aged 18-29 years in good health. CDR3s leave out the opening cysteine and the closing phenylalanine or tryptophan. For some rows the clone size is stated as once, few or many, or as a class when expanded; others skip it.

cdr3_aa: ASSVRDRETQY
v_call: TRBV5-1
clone_size: .
j_call: TRBJ2-5

cdr3_aa: SVVMGQGAGGEAF
v_call: TRBV29-1
clone_size: .
j_call: TRBJ1-1

cdr3_aa: ASAFTLNTEAF
v_call: TRBV6-6
clone_size: .
j_call: TRBJ1-1

cdr3_aa: ASSVVSNTEAF
v_call: TRBV9
clone_size: .
j_call: TRBJ1-1

cdr3_aa: ASRPLSSYNSPLH
v_call: TRBV19
clone_size: .
j_call: TRBJ1-6

cdr3_aa: ASSPLQVLVDSGYT
v_call: TRBV28
clone_size: .
j_call: TRBJ1-2

cdr3_aa: ASSYSLVREQF
v_call: TRBV6-2/TRBV6-3
clone_size: .
j_call: TRBJ2-1

cdr3_aa: ASRLTGTTSNQPQH
v_call: TRBV6-6
clone_size: .
j_call: TRBJ1-5

cdr3_aa: ASSRQDNSPLH
v_call: TRBV2
clone_size: few
j_call: TRBJ1-6

cdr3_aa: ASSLGGQETQY
v_call: TRBV7-3
clone_size: .
j_call: TRBJ2-5

cdr3_aa: ARRELQGASYEQY
v_call: TRBV5-3
clone_size: few
j_call: TRBJ2-7

cdr3_aa: ASRSQPREQY
v_call: TRBV28
clone_size: .
j_call: TRBJ2-7